Shown below are 26 T cell receptor beta chains from a single sample sequenced in a study of blood T cell repertoires in COVID-19. Libraries were prepared by immunoSEQ multiplex PCR; TCRdb keeps only in-frame clonotypes and omits some of them. The data show some 200,000 clones, with about 88% seen just once and around 1.6% held by the top ten. What was sequenced was peripheral blood. The receptor source for this set is a man in his sixties or seventies with acute or convalescent COVID-19.

The rearrangement links TRBV18 to TRBJ2-5; 13 nucleotides align to TRBD2. CDR3 length equals 15 residues. Trimming removed 3 bases from V and 5 bases from J; junction bases left unmatched: 3. From germline, CDR1 is KGHSH and CDR2 LQKENI. The CDR3 DNA sequence: TGTGCCAGCTCACCTGGACTAGCGGGAGTTGAGACCCAGTACTTC. Translated, it gives CASSPGLAGVETQYF.

The chain combines TRBV14 with TRBJ1-2; D unresolved. The CDR3 consists of 15 residues. Looked up from germline, CDR1 is SGHDN and CDR2 is FVKESK. Trimming cost V 1 base and J 1 base, with 10 bases left between them. CDR3 bases: TGTGCCAGCAGCCAAGCCGGAGGGAGTAACTATGGCTACACCTTC. Translating gives CASSQAGGSNYGYTF.

The CDR3 loop is CASRRADEQFF. In DNA form, the CDR3 reads TGTGCCAGCAGACGAGCGGATGAGCAGTTCTTC. This chain joins TRBV7-9 and TRBJ2-1, with D maybe TRBD2 (5 bases). The germline CDR1 and CDR2 sequences are SEHNR and FQNEAQ (reference sequence). The CDR3 is 11 amino acids. Trimming left V 6 bases short and J 8 bases short, with 8 bases between.

The table lists this clone with a count of one. The CDR3 coding sequence is TGTGCCAGCAGTGTTCTAGCGACTACAGCCAATGAGCAGTTCTTC. Translation: CASSVLATTANEQFF. This rearrangement joins TRBV25-1 to TRBJ2-1; tentative D call: TRBD2 (6 bases). CDR3 length: 15 residues. The V end lost 4 bases, the J end lost 6 bases, and 16 bases lay between the germline ends. Germline CDR1 MGHDK, CDR2 SYGVNS.

V and J are TRBV7-9 and TRBJ1-6; D remains unclear. Germline V gene lookup returns CDR1 SEHNR and CDR2 FQNEAQ (reference sequence). Trimming pared 3 bases from V and 5 bases from J, leaving 8 bases between. The CDR3 consists of 14 residues. The CDR3 bases are TGTGCCAGCAGCTTGGCGGGGAATAATTCACCCCTCCACTTT. This gives the protein CASSLAGNNSPLHF. The whole variable domain, filled in from reference TRBV7-9 and TRBJ1-6, reads DTGVSQNPRHKITKRGQNVTFRCDPISEHNRLYWYRQTLGQGPEFLTYFQNEAQLEKSRLLSDRFSAERPKGSFSTLEIQRTEQGDSAMYLCASSLAGNNSPLHFGNGTRLTVT.

The rearrangement links TRBV10-3 to TRBJ2-5, with 7 bases aligning to TRBD1. The CDR3 extends over 11 amino acids. Per the germline V gene, CDR1 is ENHRY and CDR2 is SYGVKD. V lost 9 bases and J lost 3; bases outside the gene matches: 1. CDR3 loop: CAMGTEETQYF. The CDR3 coding sequence is TGTGCCATGGGGACAGAAGAGACCCAGTACTTC.

CDR3 nucleotide sequence: TGTGCCAGCACCAACCAGGGCGGCACCTACGAGCAGTACTTC. As protein: CASTNQGGTYEQYF. The genes are TRBV6-5 and TRBJ2-7; D might be TRBD1 (5 bases). Trimming pared 7 bases from V and 2 bases from J, leaving 15 bases between. Germline V lookup: CDR1 MNHEY, CDR2 SVGAGI. The CDR3 consists of 14 residues.

A few counts support this clone. One junction end does not reproduce the germline sequence, and a read error may be involved. J is TRBJ2-1 and V is TRBV7-7; 9 bases fit TRBD2. The germline gives CDR1 SSHAT, CDR2 FNYEAQ (reference sequence). This CDR3 region has 13 residues. The CDR3 nucleotides read TGTGCTAGCAGCTTAGGACTAGCGAATGAGCAGTTCTTC. Its protein product is CASSLGLANEQFF.

The chain joins TRBV11-2 to TRBJ2-2; D possibly corresponds to TRBD2 (6 bases). CDR1 and CDR2 from the germline V gene are SGHAT and FQNNGV. The CDR3 loop spans 16 amino acids. Trimming left V 0 bases short and J 6 bases short, with 14 bases between. The CDR3 sequence is CASSLDLRGASGELFF. In DNA, the CDR3 is TGTGCCAGCAGCTTAGATCTCCGCGGGGCGTCCGGGGAGCTGTTTTTT.

Only a few counts were recorded for this clone. The CDR3 is CASSLAGQGYNSPLHF. The CDR3, as DNA: TGTGCCAGCAGCTTGGCCGGTCAGGGGTACAATTCACCCCTCCACTTT. The gene calls are TRBV5-4 and TRBJ1-6; a weak D match, TRBD1 (6 bases). Germline CDR1 is SGHNT and CDR2 is YYREEE (reference sequence). The CDR3 loop spans 16 amino acids. V was shortened by 0 bases and J by 7 bases, with 14 bases between the two germline ends.

This clone was seen a single time. This chain uses TRBV24-1 with TRBJ2-7; D possibly corresponds to TRBD1 (5 bases). The V gene's germline CDR1 is KGHDR and CDR2 SFDVKD. Trimming stripped 4 bases from V and 3 bases from J, with 9 bases between. This CDR3 is 13 amino acids long. CDR3 coding DNA: TGTGCCACCAGTGAGCCAGGGAACTACGAGCAGTACTTC. Its translation: CATSEPGNYEQYF.

The J gene is TRBJ1-5, the V gene TRBV5-5; 7 positions agree with TRBD1. The germline V gene has CDR1 SGHKS and CDR2 YYEKEE (reference sequence). The CDR3 has 14 amino acids. The V segment lost 2 bases and the J segment 3 bases; nucleotides outside the gene matches: 2. CDR3 nucleotides: TGTGCCAGCAGCTTAGGGACAGCCAATCAGCCCCAGCATTTT. Its protein is CASSLGTANQPQHF.

For the CDR3, the DNA is TGTGCCAGCAGCTTTCAGCGGGGGACCTACAATGAGCAGTTCTTC. Amino acid sequence: CASSFQRGTYNEQFF. The chain couples TRBV6-5 to TRBJ2-1; TRBD2 aligns across 8 bases. The V gene's germline CDR1 is MNHEY and CDR2 SVGAGI. This CDR3 comprises 15 residues. V lost 6 bases, J lost 2 bases, and 6 bases stayed unmatched.

V and J are TRBV3-1 (or the pseudogene TRBV3-2) and TRBJ1-6; 8 bases match TRBD1. CDR1 is LGHDT and CDR2 is YNNKEL in the germline V gene (reference sequence). V shed 4 bases and J 5 bases; nucleotides not matched to a gene: 4. The CDR3 length is 15 residues. As DNA, the CDR3 is TGTGCCAGCAGCCCCGGACAGGGCCATAATTCACCCCTCCACTTT. This gives the protein CASSPGQGHNSPLHF.

J is TRBJ2-7 and V is TRBV7-3, with 7 nucleotides matching TRBD1. CDR3 length equals 13 residues. The trim removed 5 bases at V and 7 bases at J, leaving 8 bases unmatched. Germline V gene sequence: CDR1 SGHTA, CDR2 FQGTGA. The chain's CDR3 is CASSPGTASEQYF. The CDR3 coding sequence is TGTGCCAGCAGCCCCGGGACAGCGAGTGAGCAGTACTTC. Complete variable domain (other parts from reference TRBV7-3 and TRBJ2-7): GAGVSQTPSNKVTEKGKYVELRCDPISGHTALYWYRQSLGQGPEFLIYFQGTGAADDSGLPNDRFFAVRPEGSVSTLKIQRTERGDSAVYLCASSPGTASEQYFGPGTRLTVT.

This rearrangement joins TRBV5-1 to TRBJ2-5; TRBD2 is a possible D gene (7 bases). V was shortened by 7 bases and J by 2 bases, with 21 bases between the two germline ends. The CDR3 extends over 16 amino acids. Germline CDR1 is SGHRS and CDR2 is YFSETQ. The CDR3 reads CASGGRESPGQETQYF. The CDR3 nucleotides are TGCGCCAGCGGGGGGCGGGAGTCTCCGGGGCAAGAGACCCAGTACTTC.

This chain connects TRBV27 to TRBJ2-7, with 8 bases fitting TRBD2. The CDR3 covers 16 residues. V trimming: 4 bases; J trimming: 1 base; junction bases outside the gene matches: 9. The germline CDR1 and CDR2 sequences are MNHEY and SMNVEV (reference sequence). CDR3 sequence reads: CASSCLFSGGSYEQYF. CDR3 sequence (DNA): TGTGCCAGCAGTTGCCTTTTTTCGGGGGGGTCCTACGAGCAGTACTTC.

V and J are TRBV3-1 (or the pseudogene TRBV3-2) and TRBJ2-3, with D perhaps matching TRBD2 (5 bases). Germline-derived CDR1 and CDR2 are LGHDT and YNNKEL (reference sequence). V shed 0 bases and J shed 4 bases, with 11 bases lying between them. The CDR3 extends over 15 amino acids. The CDR3 DNA is TGTGCCAGCAGCCAAGAATATGGGAGAGCAGATACGCAGTATTTT. Protein sequence: CASSQEYGRADTQYF.

The chain links TRBV9 to TRBJ2-7; D ambiguous. V lost 10 bases to trimming and J lost 3 bases, with 11 bases between them. Germline-derived CDR1 and CDR2 are SGDLS and YYNGEE. This CDR3 comprises 11 residues. The CDR3: CASSSDYEQYF. The CDR3 DNA sequence: TGTGCCTCCTCCAGTGACTACGAGCAGTACTTC.

This rearrangement joins TRBV7-9 to TRBJ1-2; D ambiguous. The CDR3 is 15 residues long. The germline CDR1 and CDR2 sequences are SEHNR and FQNEAQ (reference sequence). V lost 5 bases to trimming and J lost 3 bases, with 16 bases between them. CDR3 DNA: TGTGCCAGCAGCCCCCGTGGAGGGTTGGACTATGGCTACACCTTC. It yields the protein CASSPRGGLDYGYTF.

The chain carries TRBV7-6 and TRBJ2-1; 8 bases map to TRBD2. The trim removed 4 bases at V and 3 bases at J, leaving 11 bases unmatched. Germline values: CDR1 SGHVS, CDR2 FNYEAQ. The CDR3 has 17 amino acids. The CDR3 nucleotides are TGTGCCAGCAGCTCAATTTTTAGCGGGATGGTCTACAATGAGCAGTTCTTC. Protein: CASSSIFSGMVYNEQFF. Full variable domain (missing parts from reference TRBV7-6 and TRBJ2-1): GAGVSQSPRYKVTKRGQDVALRCDPISGHVSLYWYRQALGQGPEFLTYFNYEAQQDKSGLPNDRFSAERPEGSISTLTIQRTEQRDSAMYRCASSSIFSGMVYNEQFFGPGTRLTVL.

This chain joins TRBV6-1 and TRBJ1-3; D may be TRBD1 (5 bases). The V end lost 4 bases, the J end lost 2 bases, and 18 bases lay between the germline ends. The V gene's germline CDR1 is MNHNS and CDR2 SASEGT. The CDR3 is made up of 17 amino acids. Written as DNA, the CDR3 is TGTGCCAGCAGTGGTCCAGGGTATAGGAGTCCTGGAAACACCATATATTTT. Protein: CASSGPGYRSPGNTIYF.

A few counts support this clone. Distinct nucleotide sequences in the sample also encode this CDR3. J is TRBJ2-2 and V is TRBV5-1; 12 bases agree with TRBD2. The CDR3 length is 18 residues. V shed 1 base and J 3 bases; nucleotides not matched to a gene: 7. Germline loops: CDR1 SGHRS, CDR2 YFSETQ. CDR3 sequence: CASSLKPSGRADTGELFF. Here the CDR3 DNA reads TGCGCCAGCAGCTTGAAACCTAGCGGGAGGGCCGACACCGGGGAGCTGTTTTTT.

The rearrangement uses TRBV19 and TRBJ2-7; D may be TRBD2 (6 bases). From germline, CDR1 is LNHDA and CDR2 SQIVND (reference sequence). This CDR3 spans 14 amino acids. V lost 7 bases and J lost 1, with 14 bases in between. This chain's CDR3 is CASKITSISYEQYF. In DNA form, the CDR3 reads TGTGCCAGTAAGATAACTAGCATATCCTACGAGCAGTACTTC.

V is TRBV27 and J is TRBJ2-2, with 8 bases identical to TRBD2. Looked up from germline, CDR1 is MNHEY and CDR2 is SMNVEV (reference sequence). The CDR3 runs to 15 residues. The V and J ends lost 2 bases and 1 base, in that order; junction bases with no gene match: 0. CDR3 amino acids: CASSLRGGNTGELFF. The CDR3 nucleotides are TGTGCCAGCAGTTTACGGGGGGGGAACACCGGGGAGCTGTTTTTT.

This chain joins TRBV18 and TRBJ1-5; D is uncertain. The CDR3 extends over 15 amino acids. Germline values: CDR1 KGHSH, CDR2 LQKENI. The ends were cut back, 2 bases at V and 1 base at J, with 9 bases in the middle. CDR3 in DNA: TGTGCCAGCTCACCAGGTGGGCAGAGCAATCAGCCCCAGCATTTT. Its translation: CASSPGGQSNQPQHF.